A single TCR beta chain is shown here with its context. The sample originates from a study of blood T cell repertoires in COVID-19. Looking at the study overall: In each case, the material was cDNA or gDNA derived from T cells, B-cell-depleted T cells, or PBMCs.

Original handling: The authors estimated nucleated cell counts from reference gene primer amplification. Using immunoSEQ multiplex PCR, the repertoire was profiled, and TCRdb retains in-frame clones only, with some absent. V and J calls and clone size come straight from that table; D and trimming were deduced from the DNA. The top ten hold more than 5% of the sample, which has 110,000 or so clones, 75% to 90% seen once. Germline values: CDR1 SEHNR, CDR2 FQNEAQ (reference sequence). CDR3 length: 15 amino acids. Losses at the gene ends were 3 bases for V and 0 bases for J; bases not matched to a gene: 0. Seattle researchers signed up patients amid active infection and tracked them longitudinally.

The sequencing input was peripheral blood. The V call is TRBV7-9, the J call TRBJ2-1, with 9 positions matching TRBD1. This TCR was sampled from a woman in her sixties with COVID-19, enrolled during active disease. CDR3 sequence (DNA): TGTGCCAGCAGCTTGACAGGGGGCTCCTACAATGAGCAGTTCTTC. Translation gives CASSLTGGSYNEQFF.